This entry describes one T cell receptor (beta chain). Its specificity is not known. This CDR3 has 14 amino acids. Germline V gene data show CDR1 as DFQATT and CDR2 as SNEGSKA (reference sequence). With 3 bases removed from V and 0 bases from J, the gap between germline ends came to 9 bases. These data belong to a study of vaccination and CD4 T cells after COVID-19. About the research overall: Recovered patients in the cohort numbered six men and four women, two of them Hispanic. The cells were exposed to overlapping spike peptides originating from SARS-CoV-2, HCoV-NL63, HCoV-OC43 and HCoV-229E for stimulation.

CD4+ T cells that had been cultured provided DNA sequenced with the Oncomine TCR Beta short-read assay. Genomic DNA was isolated from cultured CD4+ T cells. TCRdb re-called the PCR reads with MiXCR, one entry per CDR3 protein. In the table there are about 21,000 distinct CDR3 sequences, 42% of which are singletons. Documented time point: late sampling 161 to 241 days after vaccination in a few convalescent patients. Treatment indicated: roughly ten-day PBMC culture with coronavirus spike peptide pools or control peptides (ViraFEST assay). Per well, some 2 million PBMCs were cultured in the presence of roughly 9.1 IU/ml IL-2 and 9.5 to 10 ug/ml peptide pools.

The clonotype originates from a human donor who had recovered from COVID-19. The chain employs TRBV20-1 and TRBJ2-1; D gene unclear. Here the sequenced sample was CD4+ T cells from blood, cultured in vitro, taken about 7 months after SARS-CoV-2 vaccination. The chain's CDR3 is CSASVAGSYNEQFF. The CDR3 nucleotides are TGCAGTGCTAGTGTCGCTGGCTCCTACAATGAGCAGTTCTTC.